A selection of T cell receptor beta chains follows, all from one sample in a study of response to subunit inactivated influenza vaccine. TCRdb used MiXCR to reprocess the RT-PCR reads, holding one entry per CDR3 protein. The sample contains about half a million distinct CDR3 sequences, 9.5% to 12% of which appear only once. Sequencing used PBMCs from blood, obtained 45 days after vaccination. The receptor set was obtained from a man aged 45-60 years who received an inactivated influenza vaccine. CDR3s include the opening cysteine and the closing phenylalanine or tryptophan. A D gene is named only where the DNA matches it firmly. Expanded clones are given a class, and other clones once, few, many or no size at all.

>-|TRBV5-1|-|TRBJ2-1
CASSNPRGNEQFF
TGCGCCAGCAGCAACCCAAGAGGGAATGAGCAGTTCTTC
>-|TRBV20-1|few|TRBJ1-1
CSARVGVNTEAFF
TGCAGTGCTAGAGTGGGGGTGAACACTGAAGCTTTCTTT
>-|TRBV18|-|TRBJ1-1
CASSPLAGGNTEAFF
TGTGCCAGCTCACCACTCGCCGGGGGTAACACTGAAGCTTTCTTT
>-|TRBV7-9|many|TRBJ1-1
CASSSTRTEAFF
TGTGCCAGCAGCTCCACCAGGACTGAAGCTTTCTTT
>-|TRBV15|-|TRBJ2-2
CATSRDRGAAGELFF
TGTGCCACCAGCAGAGATCGGGGGGCCGCCGGGGAGCTGTTTTTT
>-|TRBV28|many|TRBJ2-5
CASNQFGGETQYF
TGTGCCAGCAACCAGTTCGGTGGGGAGACCCAGTACTTC
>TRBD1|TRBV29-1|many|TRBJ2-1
CSVEETGRANEQFF
TGCAGCGTTGAAGAGACAGGGCGAGCCAATGAGCAGTTCTTC
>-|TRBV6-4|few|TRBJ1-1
CASSVLPNTEAFF
TGTGCCAGCAGTGTTCTACCGAACACTGAAGCTTTCTTT
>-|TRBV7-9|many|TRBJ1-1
CASSLEQVNTEAFF
TGTGCCAGCAGCTTAGAACAGGTGAACACTGAAGCTTTCTTT
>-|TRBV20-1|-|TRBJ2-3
CSARGMGDTQYF
TGCAGTGCTAGAGGAATGGGGGATACGCAGTATTTT
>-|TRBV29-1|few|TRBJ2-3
CSVEEGTQYF
TGCAGCGTTGAAGAGGGTACGCAGTATTTT
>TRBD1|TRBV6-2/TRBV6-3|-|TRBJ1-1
CASSYRGRDTEAFF
TGTGCCAGCAGTTACAGGGGGCGCGACACTGAAGCTTTCTTT
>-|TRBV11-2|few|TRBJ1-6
CASSLGDTNSPLHF
TGTGCCAGCAGCTTAGGGGACACCAATTCACCCCTCCACTTT
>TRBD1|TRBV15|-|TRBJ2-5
CATDRGLGQETQYF
TGTGCCACCGACAGGGGGCTTGGCCAAGAGACCCAGTACTTC
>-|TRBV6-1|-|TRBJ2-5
CASSEVPGSQETQYF
TGTGCCAGCAGTGAAGTGCCGGGCAGCCAAGAGACCCAGTACTTC
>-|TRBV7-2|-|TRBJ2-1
CASRGAGAHNEQFF
TGTGCCAGCAGGGGAGCAGGGGCTCACAATGAGCAGTTCTTC
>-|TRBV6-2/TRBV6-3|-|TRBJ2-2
CASSYTGWELFF
TGTGCCAGCAGTTATACCGGCTGGGAGCTGTTTTTT
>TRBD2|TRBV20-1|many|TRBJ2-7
CSARNGLAGAGYEQYF
TGCAGTGCTAGGAATGGCCTAGCGGGAGCCGGTTACGAGCAGTACTTC
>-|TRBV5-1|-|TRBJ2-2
CASSLTPGPTTGELFF
TGCGCCAGCAGCTTAACTCCGGGACCTACCACCGGGGAGCTGTTTTTT
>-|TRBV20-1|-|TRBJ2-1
CSAIGGGTHNEQFF
TGCAGTGCTATTGGGGGAGGTACCCACAATGAGCAGTTCTTC